These 9 T cell receptor beta chains share one sample of origin, sequenced in a study of cytomegalovirus exposure and HLA in healthy donors. Vbeta (60) and Jbeta (13) primers were used in the PCR. Clones were sequenced by immunoSEQ multiplex PCR, and TCRdb holds only the in-frame ones, with some missing. This sample has about 190,000 clones, with around 85% found just once. Sequencing was performed on PBMCs. The receptor source for this set is a man aged 45 to 65 in good health and CMV-seronegative.

The chain recombines TRBV11-2 with TRBJ2-7, with D perhaps matching TRBD1 (6 bases). With 5 bases removed from V and 0 bases from J, the gap between germline ends came to 11 bases. Germline values: CDR1 SGHAT, CDR2 FQNNGV. The CDR3 covers 14 residues. CDR3 nucleotide sequence: TGTGCCAGCAGCGTCAGGGGCGGCTCCTACGAGCAGTACTTC. It translates to CASSVRGGSYEQYF. The full variable domain, with the rest looked up from reference TRBV11-2 and TRBJ2-7, is EAGVAQSPRYKIIEKRQSVAFWCNPISGHATLYWYQQILGQGPKLLIQFQNNGVVDDSQLPKDRFSAERLKGVDSTLKIQPAKLEDSAVYLCASSVRGGSYEQYFGPGTRLTVT.

Written as DNA, the CDR3 is TGTGCCAGCTCCGTGACAGGGAACTACGAGCAGTACTTC. This gives the protein CASSVTGNYEQYF. This chain links TRBV7-8 with TRBJ2-7; 7 nucleotides agree with TRBD1. J lost 3 bases, V lost 8 bases, and 7 bases had no gene match. The V gene's germline CDR1 is SGHVS and CDR2 FQNEAQ. This CDR3 contains 13 residues.

This rearrangement joins TRBV5-1 to TRBJ1-1; 7 bases match TRBD1. The CDR3 spans 11 residues. CDR1 and CDR2 (germline): SGHRS, YFSETQ. After removal of 3 bases from V and 10 bases from J, the junction contained 3 bases not matched to a gene. CDR3: CASSSTGLAFF. The DNA of the CDR3 is TGCGCCAGCAGCTCGACAGGGTTAGCTTTCTTT.

This clone was counted between two and nine times. The V and J genes are TRBV30 and TRBJ1-5, with 8 bases matching TRBD1. CDR1 is GTSNPN and CDR2 is SVGIG in the germline V gene (reference sequence). Trimming cost V 7 bases and J 6 bases; bases outside gene matches: 8. The CDR3 length is 13 residues. CDR3 protein: CAFGQGGGQPQHF. CDR3 in DNA: TGTGCCTTCGGACAGGGCGGTGGTCAGCCCCAGCATTTT.

This clone was seen a handful of times. V gene TRBV9 combines with J gene TRBJ2-3, with D unclear. Trimming cost V 0 bases and J 2 bases, with 4 bases left between them. Germline values: CDR1 SGDLS, CDR2 YYNGEE. This CDR3 comprises 13 residues. The CDR3: CASSVVITDTQYF. CDR3 nucleotide sequence: TGTGCCAGCAGCGTAGTTATCACAGATACGCAGTATTTT.

The chain employs TRBV29-1 and TRBJ1-5; possibly TRBD1 for D (5 bases). The V gene's germline CDR1 is SQVTM and CDR2 ANQGSEA. V dropped 7 bases and J dropped 0 bases, with 7 bases sitting between them. The CDR3 runs to 12 residues. CDR3 region: CSGQNSNQPQHF. CDR3 nucleotides: TGCAGCGGACAGAATAGCAATCAGCCCCAGCATTTT.

This chain uses TRBV5-6 with TRBJ2-1; TRBD2 is a possible D gene (6 bases). The CDR3 length is 13 residues. Germline CDR1 reads SGHDT; CDR2 reads YYEEEE. The V end lost 0 bases, the J end lost 10 bases, and 11 bases lay between the germline ends. Here the CDR3 reads CASSLAGEEEQFF. The DNA of the CDR3 is TGTGCCAGCAGCTTGGCCGGGGAGGAGGAGCAGTTCTTC.

The rearrangement joins TRBV7-9 to TRBJ2-1; 8 nucleotides line up with TRBD2. CDR3 length equals 16 residues. V lost 4 bases to trimming and J lost 6 bases; unmatched junction nucleotides: 11. Looked up from germline, CDR1 is SEHNR and CDR2 is FQNEAQ (reference sequence). The CDR3 coding sequence is TGTGCCAGCAGCTCCATGCGGGGGGCCTTCGGCAATGAGCAGTTCTTC. Amino acid sequence: CASSSMRGAFGNEQFF. Filled out from reference TRBV7-9 and TRBJ2-1, the complete variable domain reads DTGVSQNPRHKITKRGQNVTFRCDPISEHNRLYWYRQTLGQGPEFLTYFQNEAQLEKSRLLSDRFSAERPKGSFSTLEIQRTEQGDSAMYLCASSSMRGAFGNEQFFGPGTRLTVL.

This clone was detected a few times. The chain uses TRBV15 and TRBJ1-6, with TRBD1 matching 9 bases. CDR1 LNHNV and CDR2 YYDKDF come from the germline V gene (reference sequence). The CDR3 sequence is 13 residues long. In DNA form, the CDR3 reads TGTACCATGAGCGGGGACAGGGATTCACCCCTCCACTTT. As protein: CTMSGDRDSPLHF. The variable domain in full, completed from reference TRBV15 and TRBJ1-6, reads DAMVIQNPRYQVTQFGKPVTLSCSQTLNHNVMYWYQQKSSQAPKLLFHYYDKDFNNEADTPDNFQSRRPNTSFCFLDIRSPGLGDTAMYLCTMSGDRDSPLHFGNGTRLTVT.